This T cell receptor beta chain was found in a study of cytomegalovirus exposure and HLA in healthy donors. In the PCR, 60 Vbeta and 13 Jbeta primers were used. Libraries were prepared by immunoSEQ multiplex PCR; TCRdb keeps only in-frame clonotypes and omits some of them. The sample includes about 98,000 clones, around 75% of them seen just once. Germline loops: CDR1 SNHLY, CDR2 FYNNEI. Trimming removed 7 bases at V and 2 bases at J, with 17 bases between. The CDR3 is 15 residues long. Sequencing was done on a sample of PBMCs. The chain couples TRBV2 to TRBJ1-1; D gene unclear. The sequence derives from a man between 18 and 29 years old in good health and CMV-seropositive. CDR3 amino acids: CASIERVWANTEAFF. The CDR3 coding sequence is TGTGCCAGCATAGAGAGGGTTTGGGCCAACACTGAAGCTTTCTTT.